Below, 9 T cell receptor beta chains from the same sample are listed, as sequenced in a study of PD-1 blockade in classical Hodgkin lymphoma (dated by TCRdb to the early 2020s). The time point tag for this specimen amounts to: cycle 2 day 1 (C2D1) of nivolumab. Every trial patient had relapsed following autologous stem cell transplantation, and prior brentuximab vedotin exposure was what differed among cohorts A, B and C. Library generation was performed with the immunoSEQ multiplex PCR assay. In TCRdb, the immuneACCESS table is reduced to in-frame sequences with V and J assigned. These tables do not hold every clone; where another copy was compared, an unresolved V gene accounts for under half, and the others remain unexplained. The sample has about 15,000 clones on record, over 80% of them singletons. The ten most abundant clones make up around 37% of the sample. The input for sequencing was peripheral blood mononuclear cells (PBMCs), taken before the second cycle of nivolumab. The receptors here all came from a human donor with classical Hodgkin lymphoma.

This clone was seen a few times. This chain uses TRBV6-4 with TRBJ1-1; maybe TRBD1 (5 bases). CDR3 length equals 15 residues. V lost 6 bases to trimming and J lost 0 bases, with 14 bases between them. Germline V gene lookup returns CDR1 MRHNA and CDR2 SNTAGT. DNA of the CDR3: TGTGCCAGCAGCCCCACAGGAAATATGAACACTGAAGCTTTCTTT. This sequence encodes CASSPTGNMNTEAFF.

The chain recombines TRBV5-1 with TRBJ2-2, with a possible D match to TRBD1 (5 bases). V lost 4 bases, J lost 4 bases, and 8 bases lay in between. The CDR3 extends over 13 amino acids. Germline lookup yields CDR1 SGHRS and CDR2 YFSETQ. The CDR3 region has the DNA TGCGCCAGCAGCGACAGAGTCACCGGGGAGCTGTTTTTT. This sequence encodes CASSDRVTGELFF.

The CDR3 DNA is TGTGCCAGCATCAGGACAGGGGACCGGGAAAAACTGTTTTTT. It yields the protein CASIRTGDREKLFF. The chain links TRBV7-9 to TRBJ1-4; 9 positions agree with TRBD1. This CDR3 region has 14 residues. After removal of 7 bases from V and 8 bases from J, the junction contained 8 bases not matched to a gene. Germline V CDR1 and CDR2: SEHNR, FQNEAQ (reference sequence).

The rearrangement uses TRBV19 and TRBJ1-2; 8 bases fit TRBD1. Germline CDR1 LNHDA, CDR2 SQIVND (reference sequence). The V and J ends lost 5 bases and 4 bases, in that order; junction bases with no gene match: 6. CDR3 length: 14 residues. The CDR3 nucleotides are TGTGCCAGTAGTGAAGGACAGGGAGGCTATGGCTACACCTTC. It specifies CASSEGQGGYGYTF.

V usage is TRBV21-1 and J usage is TRBJ1-3; whether TRBD1, the table's D call, matches the DNA was not checked. TRBV21-1 is a documented pseudogene. CDR3 length: 13 residues. The CDR3 loop reads CASSTSQGNTIYF. Here the CDR3 DNA reads TGTGCCAGCAGCACCTCCCAGGGAAACACCATATATTTT.

V gene TRBV18 combines with J gene TRBJ2-5, with 8 bases lining up with TRBD1. The DNA matches TRBJ2-7 better at its end, which makes the J call doubtful. This CDR3 comprises 14 residues. The germline V gene has CDR1 KGHSH and CDR2 LQKENI. CDR3 in DNA: TGTGCCAGCTCAGAAGACAGGGGTTCCTACGAGCAGTACTTC. Amino acids: CASSEDRGSYEQYF.

V and J are TRBV6-5 and TRBJ2-3; no firm D call. Trimming took 4 bases from V and 4 from J, leaving 12 bases between them. Germline CDR1 reads MNHEY; CDR2 reads SVGAGI. The CDR3 runs to 14 residues. The CDR3 loop is CASSSTLAPDTQYF. CDR3 nucleotide sequence: TGTGCCAGCAGTTCCACCCTGGCTCCAGATACGCAGTATTTT.

The genes are TRBV27 and TRBJ2-4; D is ambiguous. V lost 3 bases, J lost 0 bases, and 12 bases lay in between. Per germline, CDR1 MNHEY and CDR2 SMNVEV (reference sequence). The CDR3 contains 16 residues. CDR3 in DNA: TGTGCCAGCAGTTTTGGCAGGTCAATAGCCAAAAACATTCAGTACTTC. It specifies CASSFGRSIAKNIQYF.

This clone was detected once. This chain connects TRBV7-3 to TRBJ2-1; D is uncertain. The CDR3 is 13 amino acids. CDR1 and CDR2 from the germline V gene are SGHTA and FQGTGA. With 2 bases removed from V and 15 bases from J, the gap between germline ends came to 17 bases. The CDR3 is CASSLGLVTPTFF. In nucleotides, the CDR3 is TGTGCCAGCAGCTTAGGGCTTGTGACCCCGACGTTCTTC. Full variable domain (outside the CDR3, taken from reference TRBV7-3 and TRBJ2-1): GAGVSQTPSNKVTEKGKYVELRCDPISGHTALYWYRQSLGQGPEFLIYFQGTGAADDSGLPNDRFFAVRPEGSVSTLKIQRTERGDSAVYLCASSLGLVTPTFFGPGTRLTVL.